The TCR beta chain described here comes from a study of blood T cell repertoires in COVID-19. Turning to the study itself: Spain, Italy and the United States supplied samples that represented acute and convalescent COVID-19. The analysed material was cDNA or gDNA that came from T cells, B-cell-depleted T cells, or PBMCs.

TCRdb keeps only in-frame clones here, not all; method: immunoSEQ multiplex PCR. This sample has tens of thousands of clones, with around 90% found just once. Trimming pared 0 bases from V and 0 bases from J, leaving 8 bases between. Germline lookup yields CDR1 LGHNA and CDR2 YNFKEQ. The CDR3 extends over 15 amino acids. Input material: peripheral blood. The clonotype was recovered from a human donor in a cohort sampled during active COVID-19. The genes are TRBV4-2 and TRBJ2-5; unclear D gene. In DNA, the CDR3 is TGTGCCAGCAGCCAAGATTTAGGAGACCAAGAGACCCAGTACTTC. Translation gives CASSQDLGDQETQYF.